This T cell receptor (beta chain) was recorded in a study of shared clonotypes between healthy human individuals. Assay used: immunoSEQ multiplex PCR; TCRdb lists only in-frame clones, some missing. This sample has 110,000 or so clones, with more than 65% found just once. This receptor was identified in a woman aged 30 to 39 in good health. Material: memory CD8+ T cells sorted from blood. The subset here: CD45RO+ cells pooled with CCR7-negative TemRA cells.

CDR3 protein: CASSLSGRGTYEQYF. The CDR3 DNA sequence: TGTGCCAGCAGTCTTAGCGGGAGGGGAACCTACGAGCAGTACTTC. V gene TRBV27 combines with J gene TRBJ2-7; 11 nucleotides align to TRBD2. The V gene end was trimmed by 5 bases and the J gene end by 2 bases; junction bases not matched to a gene: 5. Germline assignment: CDR1 MNHEY and CDR2 SMNVEV (reference sequence). This CDR3 has 15 residues.